Given below is one TCR beta chain in context. Its specificity is unknown. The data were taken from a study of CD8+ T cells in alopecia areata. Study details: Each of the treated patients was given oral tofacitinib, 5 to 10 mg twice daily, for moderate-to-severe alopecia areata. Findings of the study overall: Tofacitinib significantly brought down scalp clonality and expanded CD8+ clones among top 100. Having just one nonresponder leaves the connection between baseline CD8+ expansion and response unresolved.

Extracted RNA was reverse transcribed into cDNA, the sequencing template. Clones were read by immunoSEQ multiplex PCR, and TCRdb kept only the in-frame ones, dropping some. The sample includes over 80,000 clones, about 40% seen only once; the top ten take about 17%. V was cut by 3 bases and J by 4 bases, with 11 bases left in between. This CDR3 comprises 14 residues. Germline CDR1 reads SGDLS; CDR2 reads YYNGEE. Stated treatment: oral pan-JAK inhibitor, 5-10 mg twice daily. V gene TRBV9 combines with J gene TRBJ2-1; unclear D gene. The material was CD8+ T cells sorted from blood, obtained at week 24, from a patient treated with tofacitinib. This sequence was found in a human donor with alopecia areata. CDR3 bases: TGTGCCAGCAGCGCCGGCGGAAGTTACAATGAGCAGTTCTTC. This codes for CASSAGGSYNEQFF.